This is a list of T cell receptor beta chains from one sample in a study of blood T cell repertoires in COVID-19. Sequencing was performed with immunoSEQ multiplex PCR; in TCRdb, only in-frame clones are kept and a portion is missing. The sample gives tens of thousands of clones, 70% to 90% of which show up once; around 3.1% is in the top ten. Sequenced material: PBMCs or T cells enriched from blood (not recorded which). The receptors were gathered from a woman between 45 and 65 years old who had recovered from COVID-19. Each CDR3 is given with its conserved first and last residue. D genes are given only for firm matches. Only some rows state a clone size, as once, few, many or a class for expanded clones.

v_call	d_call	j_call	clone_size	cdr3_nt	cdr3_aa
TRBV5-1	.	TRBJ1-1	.	TGCGCCAGCAGCTTTTCCGAGGTGAACACTGAAGCTTTCTTT	CASSFSEVNTEAFF
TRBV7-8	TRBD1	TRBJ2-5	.	TGTGCCAGCAGCTTCACTCGACAGGGGGCAAAAGAGACCCAGTACTTC	CASSFTRQGAKETQYF
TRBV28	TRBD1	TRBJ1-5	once	TGTGCCAGCAGTTACCGGGACAGGGGGCTTGATCAGCCCCAGCATTTT	CASSYRDRGLDQPQHF
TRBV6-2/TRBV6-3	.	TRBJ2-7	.	TGTGCCAGCAGTTACTCTCTGGATGACAGTAGTTACTCCTACGAGCAGTACTTC	CASSYSLDDSSYSYEQYF
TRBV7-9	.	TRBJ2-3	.	TGTGCCAGCAGCTTCAGGGGCACGGTAACAGATACGCAGTATTTT	CASSFRGTVTDTQYF
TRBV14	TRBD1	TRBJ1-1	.	TGTGCCAGCAGCCAAATGCGGACAGGGGGCACTGAAGCTTTCTTT	CASSQMRTGGTEAFF
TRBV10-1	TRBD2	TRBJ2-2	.	TGCGCCAGCAGAGCGGGAAACACCGGGGAGCTGTTTTTT	CASRAGNTGELFF
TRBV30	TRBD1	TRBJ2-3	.	TGTGCCTGGAGCGACAGGGGCCCTCTCACAGATACGCAGTATTTT	CAWSDRGPLTDTQYF
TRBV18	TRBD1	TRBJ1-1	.	TGTGCCAGCTCGCCCACGAGACAGGGGGAAGCTTTCTTT	CASSPTRQGEAFF
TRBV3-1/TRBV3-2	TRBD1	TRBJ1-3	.	TGTGCCAGCAGCCTGTACGGGACAGACTACGGGTCTGGAAACACCATATATTTT	CASSLYGTDYGSGNTIYF
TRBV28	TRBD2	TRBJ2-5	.	TGTGCCACCCTTTGGGGGGGCCAAGAGACCCAGTACTTC	CATLWGGQETQYF
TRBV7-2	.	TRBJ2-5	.	TGTGCCAGCAGCTCGAATACAGGAAAAGAGACCCAGTACTTC	CASSSNTGKETQYF
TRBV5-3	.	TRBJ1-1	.	TGTGCCAGAAGCTTGGAGTGGGTTTGGGCCACTGAAGCTTTCTTT	CARSLEWVWATEAFF
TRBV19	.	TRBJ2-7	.	TGTGCCAGTAGATCCTCCGGGACCTACGAGCAGTACTTC	CASRSSGTYEQYF
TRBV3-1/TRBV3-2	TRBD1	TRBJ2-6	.	TGTGCCAGCAGCCTACGGACAGGGACAGGTTCTGGGGCCAACGTCCTGACTTTC	CASSLRTGTGSGANVLTF
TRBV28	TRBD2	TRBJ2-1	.	TGTGCCAGCAGATTCCTTTCAGCGGGAGTGGCCGCTGAGCAGTTCTTC	CASRFLSAGVAAEQFF
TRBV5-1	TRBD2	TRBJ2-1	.	TGCGCCAGCAGCCTAGCGGGGCGCGGGAGTTGGTTCTTC	CASSLAGRGSWFF
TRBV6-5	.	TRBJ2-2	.	TGTGCCAGCAGTCCGCCTCTTGAGACCGGGGAGCTGTTTTTT	CASSPPLETGELFF
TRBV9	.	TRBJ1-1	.	TGTGCCAGCACCCGGGGGGAAGGGGCGAACACTGAAGCTTTCTTT	CASTRGEGANTEAFF
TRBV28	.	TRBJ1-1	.	TGTGCCAGCAGTTTGCGAAGGAGCTCAGCTTTCTTT	CASSLRRSSAFF
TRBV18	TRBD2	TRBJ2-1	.	TGTGCCAGCCAACCGGTGGCTAGCGGGAGCTCCTACAATGAGCAGTTCTTC	CASQPVASGSSYNEQFF
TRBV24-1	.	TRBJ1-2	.	TGTGCCACCAGTCCTGGGGGGAGGGCGACCGATGGCTACACCTTC	CATSPGGRATDGYTF